This T cell receptor (beta chain) is drawn from a study of CD8 T cells in ankylosing spondylitis. This CDR3 region has 16 residues. The V and J ends lost 1 base and 2 bases respectively, with 11 bases between them. Germline V CDR1 and CDR2: LGHDT, YNNKEL (reference sequence). TCRdb reanalysed the 5' RACE reads using MiXCR and keeps one entry per CDR3 protein. The sample consists of around 300,000 distinct CDR3 sequences, roughly 12% of them appearing once. The V and J genes are TRBV3-1 and TRBJ2-2, with a weak D call TRBD2 (6 bases). This TCR derives from a female donor with ankylosing spondylitis or in good health (not recorded which). The source material was blood, either unsorted or a sorted T cell fraction (not recorded which). In nucleotides, the CDR3 is TGTGCCAGCAGCCAAGTTGGCGGACTAAACACCGGGGAGCTGTTTTTT. It codes for CASSQVGGLNTGELFF. Together with reference TRBV3-1 and TRBJ2-2, the CDR3 gives the full variable domain: DTAVSQTPKYLVTQMGNDKSIKCEQNLGHDTMYWYKQDSKKFLKIMFSYNNKELIINETVPNRFSPKSPDKAHLNLHINSLELGDSAVYFCASSQVGGLNTGELFFGEGSRLTVL.